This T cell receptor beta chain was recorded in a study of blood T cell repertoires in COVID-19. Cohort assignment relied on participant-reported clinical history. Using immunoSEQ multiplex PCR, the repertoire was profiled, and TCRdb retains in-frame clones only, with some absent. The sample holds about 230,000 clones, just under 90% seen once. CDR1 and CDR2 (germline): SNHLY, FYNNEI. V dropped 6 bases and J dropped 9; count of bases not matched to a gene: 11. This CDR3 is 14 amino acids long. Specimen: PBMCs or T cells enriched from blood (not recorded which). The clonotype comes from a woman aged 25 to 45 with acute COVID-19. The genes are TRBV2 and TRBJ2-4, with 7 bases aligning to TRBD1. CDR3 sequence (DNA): TGTGCCAGCAGCCTTACAGGGGATTCTGGCATTCAGTACTTC. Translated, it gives CASSLTGDSGIQYF. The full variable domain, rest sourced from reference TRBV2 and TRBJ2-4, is EPEVTQTPSHQVTQMGQEVILRCVPISNHLYFYWYRQILGQKVEFLVSFYNNEISEKSEIFDDQFSVERPDGSNFTLKIRSTKLEDSAMYFCASSLTGDSGIQYFGAGTRLSVL.